This TCR beta chain comes out of a study of regulatory T cells in long-lasting Graves disease. Overall study results and limits: Persistent disease was associated with favored TRBV28 usage and with favored use of TRBJ1-2 and TRBJ2-5.

In regard to this clonotype: The antigen remains unidentified.

Time point defined: newly diagnosed GD, antithyroid drugs for less than 3 months. PBMC RNA served as the TCR library source. The CDR3 consists of 15 residues. Germline V CDR1 and CDR2: SNHLY, FYNNEI. Trimming cost V 3 bases and J 3 bases, with 13 bases left between them. Arm-PCR of CDR3 regions and iRepertoire HTBI primers were used to build TCR beta libraries. From the multiplex PCR reads, TCRdb called clonotypes with MiXCR, one entry per CDR3 protein. The table records about 530,000 distinct CDR3 sequences, more than 15% of them present only once. These data were likewise used in another study, on T cells in Graves' hyperthyroidism and ophthalmopathy.

This chain links TRBV2 with TRBJ2-3; D is perhaps TRBD2 (5 bases). The receptor was isolated from a middle-aged woman with Graves disease. The specimen was peripheral blood mononuclear cells (PBMCs), collected at new diagnosis, from a patient treated with antithyroid drugs. The CDR3 reads CASSEEVVSTDTQYF. CDR3 in DNA: TGTGCCAGCAGTGAGGAGGTTGTTTCTACAGATACGCAGTATTTT.